The T cell receptor beta chain under discussion was sequenced for a study of blood T cell repertoires in COVID-19. Germline CDR1 and CDR2: GTSNPN and SVGIG (reference sequence). Trimming took 5 bases from V and 11 from J; bases not matched to a gene: 19. This CDR3 has 15 residues. The table came from immunoSEQ multiplex PCR; TCRdb's copy has only in-frame clones and leaves some out. Here the sample spans 160,000 or so clones, 82% being singletons. The study assigned cohorts using participant-reported clinical history. The gene calls are TRBV30 and TRBJ1-1; TRBD1 matches at 8 bases. Sequences were obtained from PBMCs or T cells enriched from blood (not recorded which). The source is a man aged 55 to 70 who had recovered from COVID-19. The CDR3 sequence: CAWLQTRDRWGMAFF. The CDR3 coding sequence is TGTGCCTGGCTTCAGACTCGGGACAGGTGGGGTATGGCTTTCTTT.